What follows describes a single T cell receptor (beta chain). The sample comes from a study of OX40 agonist ivuxolimab in advanced cancers. V was pared by 5 bases and J by 5 bases, with 16 bases between. The germline V gene has CDR1 MNHNY and CDR2 SVGAGI (reference sequence). This CDR3 comprises 14 residues. Using immunoSEQ multiplex PCR, the repertoire was profiled, and TCRdb retains in-frame clones only, with some absent. The repertoire has more than 40,000 clones, about four fifths of them found once; the top ten carry about 1.8%. The rearrangement uses TRBV6-6 and TRBJ2-7; D is perhaps TRBD1 or TRBD2 (5 bases each). This clonotype was obtained from an adult with an advanced solid tumor such as melanoma, head and neck, liver or kidney cancer. Here the sequenced sample was CD4+ or CD8+ T cells sorted from blood, taken in a trial of the OX40 agonist ivuxolimab. The DNA for the CDR3 is TGTGCCAGCAGTGGCGAGGGGAAAGGGCACGAGCAGTACTTC. Translation: CASSGEGKGHEQYF.